This TCR beta chain derives from a study of blood T cell repertoires in COVID-19. Turning to the study itself: Acute and convalescent COVID-19 specimens originated in the United States, Italy and Spain. T cells, B-cell-depleted T cells, or PBMCs supplied cDNA or gDNA.

A few counts support this clone. Source study methods: Counts of nucleated cells, estimated from reference gene primer amplification, were obtained. Produced via immunoSEQ multiplex PCR; TCRdb's table is partial and in-frame only. V, J and clone size reflect that table, while D and trimming were determined from the DNA. The top ten clones hold under 3% of a sample with tens of thousands of clones, approximately 83% of them seen once. This receptor was taken from a man aged 80 or over with active or convalescent COVID-19. The source material was peripheral blood.

This CDR3 is CASSQATANEQFF. The CDR3 DNA reads as TGTGCCAGCAGCCAAGCGACAGCCAATGAGCAGTTCTTC. The chain uses TRBV3-1 (or the pseudogene TRBV3-2) and TRBJ2-1, with D possibly TRBD1 on 5 matching bases. V was trimmed by 1 base and J by 6 bases, leaving 7 bases between them. The CDR3 consists of 13 residues. CDR1 and CDR2 from the germline V gene are LGHDT and YNNKEL (reference sequence).